The 17 T cell receptor beta chains below were found in one sample sequenced in a study of blood T cell repertoires in COVID-19. The data were produced by immunoSEQ multiplex PCR, yet TCRdb's version contains in-frame clones alone and is incomplete. The sample has under 300,000 clones, around 90% seen once. The sequenced sample consisted of PBMCs or T cells enriched from blood (not recorded which). All receptors come from a woman aged 45-59 years who had recovered from COVID-19.

The chain employs TRBV28 and TRBJ1-3; 7 bases match TRBD1. The CDR3 covers 15 residues. The germline gives CDR1 MDHEN, CDR2 SYDVKM. After removal of 4 bases from V and 4 bases from J, the junction contained 7 bases not matched to a gene. The DNA of the CDR3 is TGTGCCAGCAGTTCGGGCACGGACAGGGGAAACACCATATATTTT. Translating it yields CASSSGTDRGNTIYF.

Concerning this clone itself: One junction end does not reproduce the germline sequence, and a read error may be involved. J is TRBJ2-1 and V is TRBV7-7; 9 bases are a match to TRBD2. The CDR3 is 16 residues long. Germline values: CDR1 SSHAT, CDR2 FNYEAQ (reference sequence). CDR3 in amino acids: CASSLGSGSSYNEQFF. The CDR3, as DNA: TGTGCTAGCAGCTTAGGTAGCGGGAGCTCCTACAATGAGCAGTTCTTC.

The chain joins TRBV28 to TRBJ1-2; 9 nucleotides match TRBD1. The germline gives CDR1 MDHEN, CDR2 SYDVKM. The CDR3 runs to 15 residues. V lost 3 bases, J lost 7 bases, and 9 bases stayed unmatched. CDR3: CASSLSGTGGFGYTF. Written as DNA, the CDR3 is TGTGCCAGCAGTTTGTCAGGAACAGGGGGCTTTGGCTACACCTTC.

For the CDR3, the DNA is TGTGCCAGCAGCTTGGCGGCAACAGGGGGTCACAATGAGCAGTTCTTC. Its translation: CASSLAATGGHNEQFF. V gene TRBV5-8 combines with J gene TRBJ2-1; 8 bases map to TRBD1. The length of the CDR3 is 16 residues. Germline V gene lookup returns CDR1 SGHTS and CDR2 YDEGEE. Trimming took 0 bases from V and 5 from J; bases not matched to a gene: 7.

V and J are TRBV6-5 and TRBJ2-5, with a tentative D call TRBD1 (6 bases). The CDR3 runs 15 residues. Germline V gene data show CDR1 as MNHEY and CDR2 as SVGAGI. Trimming took 5 bases from V and 5 from J, leaving 18 bases between them. The CDR3 loop reads CASSTMQGILETQYF. The DNA for the CDR3 is TGTGCCAGCAGTACCATGCAGGGGATTTTGGAGACCCAGTACTTC.

The chain uses TRBV2 and TRBJ1-2; D remains ambiguous. Germline V gene sequence: CDR1 SNHLY, CDR2 FYNNEI. With 3 bases removed from V and 1 base from J, the gap between germline ends came to 6 bases. The CDR3 covers 13 residues. Here the CDR3 reads CASSEPNNYGYTF. The CDR3 bases are TGTGCCAGCAGTGAGCCTAATAACTATGGCTACACCTTC.

The CDR3 loop reads CSASRGTSGSDEQFF. The CDR3 nucleotides are TGCAGTGCTAGTCGGGGGACTAGCGGGAGTGATGAGCAGTTCTTC. The chain has TRBV20-1 and TRBJ2-1; 14 nucleotides align to TRBD2. Germline V gene lookup returns CDR1 DFQATT and CDR2 SNEGSKA (reference sequence). The CDR3 runs 15 residues. Germline trimming cut 3 bases from V and 8 bases from J; bases unmatched to any gene: 6.

The gene calls are TRBV14 and TRBJ1-1; 8 nucleotides match TRBD1. Germline assignment: CDR1 SGHDN and CDR2 FVKESK. V lost 2 bases to trimming and J lost 1 base; unmatched junction nucleotides: 3. The CDR3 totals 15 residues. DNA of the CDR3: TGTGCCAGCAGCCAACGACAGGGGCGGAACACTGAAGCTTTCTTT. Its translation is CASSQRQGRNTEAFF.

The chain is built from TRBV7-9 and TRBJ2-1; TRBD1 might be the D (6 bases). V was shortened by 5 bases and J by 6 bases, with 11 bases between the two germline ends. Germline V lookup: CDR1 SEHNR, CDR2 FQNEAQ (reference sequence). The CDR3 has 13 amino acids. The CDR3 protein is CASSGTMGNEQFF. The DNA for the CDR3 is TGTGCCAGCAGCGGGACAATGGGCAATGAGCAGTTCTTC. Full variable domain (rest looked up from reference TRBV7-9 and TRBJ2-1): DTGVSQNPRHKITKRGQNVTFRCDPISEHNRLYWYRQTLGQGPEFLTYFQNEAQLEKSRLLSDRFSAERPKGSFSTLEIQRTEQGDSAMYLCASSGTMGNEQFFGPGTRLTVL.

The chain joins TRBV5-1 to TRBJ2-1, with 8 bases identical to TRBD2. CDR3 length equals 16 residues. Per germline, CDR1 SGHRS and CDR2 YFSETQ. The V segment lost 4 bases and the J segment 4 bases; nucleotides outside the gene matches: 10. CDR3 coding DNA: TGCGCCAGCAGCCCCACAACTAGCGGCGATTACAATGAGCAGTTCTTC. This sequence encodes CASSPTTSGDYNEQFF. Looking up the rest from reference TRBV5-1 and TRBJ2-1 gives the full variable domain: KAGVTQTPRYLIKTRGQQVTLSCSPISGHRSVSWYQQTPGQGLQFLFEYFSETQRNKGNFPGRFSGRQFSNSRSEMNVSTLELGDSALYLCASSPTTSGDYNEQFFGPGTRLTVL.

The chain carries TRBV6-2 or TRBV6-3 and TRBJ2-1; 7 bases align to TRBD1. Looked up from germline, CDR1 is MNHEY and CDR2 is SVGEGT. The CDR3 extends over 16 amino acids. With V trimmed by 2 bases and J by 4 bases, 8 bases remained unmatched. The CDR3 protein is CASSYPQGPRYNEQFF. Written as DNA, the CDR3 is TGTGCCAGCAGTTACCCACAGGGGCCGAGATACAATGAGCAGTTCTTC.

This chain links TRBV7-2 with TRBJ1-4, with a weak D call TRBD1 (6 bases). CDR3 size: 14 residues. V lost 4 bases to trimming and J lost 6 bases, with 12 bases between them. Germline values: CDR1 SGHTA, CDR2 FQGNSA. The DNA of the CDR3 is TGTGCCAGCAGCTCTGACAGGTGGGATGAAAAACTGTTTTTT. This codes for CASSSDRWDEKLFF.

This rearrangement joins TRBV2 to TRBJ1-6; D remains ambiguous. CDR3 size: 13 residues. The V gene's germline CDR1 is SNHLY and CDR2 FYNNEI. V was shortened by 1 base and J by 7 bases, with 5 bases between the two germline ends. The CDR3 is CASSEGRNSPLHF. The CDR3 bases are TGTGCCAGCAGTGAAGGGAGGAATTCACCCCTCCACTTT.

The V gene is TRBV28, the J gene TRBJ2-3; 11 positions match TRBD2. This CDR3 contains 18 residues. Trimming removed 6 bases from V and 2 bases from J; junction bases left unmatched: 13. The germline gives CDR1 MDHEN, CDR2 SYDVKM. The CDR3 loop is CASSSSGRWGGTTDTQYF. The CDR3 DNA follows: TGTGCCAGCAGCTCTAGCGGGAGGTGGGGGGGTACCACAGATACGCAGTATTTT.

The rearrangement links TRBV7-8 to TRBJ2-7; D is unresolved. Germline CDR1 SGHVS, CDR2 FQNEAQ. Trimming cost V 3 bases and J 0 bases, with 12 bases left between them. CDR3 length equals 15 residues. Here the CDR3 reads CASSFQADGSYEQYF. The DNA for the CDR3 is TGTGCCAGCAGCTTTCAGGCTGACGGCTCCTACGAGCAGTACTTC.

This chain links TRBV5-4 with TRBJ2-3; 13 nucleotides align to TRBD2. V was pared by 5 bases and J by 0 bases, with 12 bases of the junction left unmatched. Germline assignment: CDR1 SGHNT and CDR2 YYREEE (reference sequence). The CDR3 length is 19 residues. The CDR3 DNA reads TGTGCCAGCAGGCTCACCGGGACTAGCGGGATTAAGAGCACAGATACGCAGTATTTT. As protein: CASRLTGTSGIKSTDTQYF.

The chain combines TRBV27 with TRBJ1-2, with 8 positions matching TRBD1. V was pared by 3 bases and J by 2 bases, with 5 bases of the junction left unmatched. This CDR3 spans 15 amino acids. The germline V gene has CDR1 MNHEY and CDR2 SMNVEV (reference sequence). The DNA for the CDR3 is TGTGCCAGCAGTTTCGCTTGGACAGGGAACTATGGCTACACCTTC. Its protein is CASSFAWTGNYGYTF.